This TCR beta chain came from a study of blood T cell repertoires in COVID-19 (TCRdb year 2020). For the wider study: Collaborator samples came from the United States, Italy and Spain and covered acute and convalescent phases of COVID-19. The prospective study material was composed of cDNA or gDNA derived from T cells, B-cell-depleted T cells, or PBMCs. The dataset comprised deeply sampled blood TCRbeta repertoires from subjects exposed to, actively infected with, or recovered from COVID-19. The repertoires were made available in a free public database intended to serve as a resource for research on the immune response to SARS-CoV-2. The samples were drawn from the first 160 participants of the ongoing ImmuneRACE study and from over 950 subjects provided by 6 global collaborators. A de-identified subject ID, COVID-19 status, age in years and sex were almost always included in the sample metadata. HLA class I and class II types, where available, came from metadata supplied by the sample provider rather than from assay-based typing. The research as a whole found: Clinical and demographic metadata were provided uncurated, with the amount varying by source and participant.

To note about this clone: Its target antigen remains unknown. Per-base qualities were not stored, and no clone one base away is much larger.

In Seattle, one collaborating source enrolled patients while the infection was active and tracked those patients longitudinally over the course of disease. Whole blood was collected in K2EDTA tubes by collaborating institutions according to the institutions' own protocols. For TCRbeta analysis, collaborators shipped samples in one of three forms: frozen whole blood, isolated PBMCs, or DNA extracted from either of those sample types. The immunoSEQ Assay, a bias-controlled multiplex PCR, was used to amplify TCRbeta CDR3 regions from genomic DNA. Per the authors' processing: Nucleated cell counts per sample were estimated from amplification of reference gene primers within the assay. To quantify the absolute abundance of each unique TCRbeta CDR3 rearrangement, sequence reads were collapsed and filtered. For each sample, productive Simpson clonality was calculated by taking the square root of Simpson's diversity index across productive rearrangements. In its TCRdb copy, this immuneACCESS table keeps in-frame sequences only and misses some clones. Where compared with another copy, unresolved V genes explain less than half of these, and the others have no known cause. Clone size and V and J calls were adopted from that table, with D and trimming inferred from the DNA. Within this sample are over 250,000 clones, with around 90% of them counted one time only. The ten largest clones represent about 6% of the sample.

V drops 4 bases and J drops 0 bases, leaving 19 bases in between. From the cysteine up to the phenylalanine, the CDR3 has a length of 17 residues. CDR3 DNA is the only sequence kept; it has 51 bases, read in frame from the first base. CDR1 is given as SGHNT and CDR2 as YYREEE, both from the germline V gene (reference sequence). The sample consisted of peripheral blood. The sequence came from a woman aged 45 to 65 with COVID-19, enrolled during active disease. The sequence joins TRBV5-4 to TRBJ1-1; the D region possibly corresponds to TRBD1 (6 bases align). DNA sequence: TGTGCCAGCAGCCAGGACAGCAGAGTAAATTTGAACACTGAAGCTTTCTTT. This sequence encodes CASSQDSRVNLNTEAFF.